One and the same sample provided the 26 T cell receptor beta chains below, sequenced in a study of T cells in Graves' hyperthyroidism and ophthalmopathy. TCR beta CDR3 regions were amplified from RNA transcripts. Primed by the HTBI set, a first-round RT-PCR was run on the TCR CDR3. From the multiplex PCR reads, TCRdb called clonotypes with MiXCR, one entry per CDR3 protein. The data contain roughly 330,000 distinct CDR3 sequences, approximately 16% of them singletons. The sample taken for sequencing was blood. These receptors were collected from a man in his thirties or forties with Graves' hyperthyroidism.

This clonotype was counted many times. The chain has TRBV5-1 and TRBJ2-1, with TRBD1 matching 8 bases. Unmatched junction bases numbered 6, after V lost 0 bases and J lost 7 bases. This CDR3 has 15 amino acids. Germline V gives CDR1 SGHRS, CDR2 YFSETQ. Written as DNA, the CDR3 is TGCGCCAGCAGCTTGGAAAGGACAGGGAGAAATGAGCAGTTCTTC. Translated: CASSLERTGRNEQFF.

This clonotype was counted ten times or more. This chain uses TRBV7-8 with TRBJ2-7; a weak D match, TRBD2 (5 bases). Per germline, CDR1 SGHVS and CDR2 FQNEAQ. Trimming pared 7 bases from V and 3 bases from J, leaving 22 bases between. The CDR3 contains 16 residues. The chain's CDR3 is CASIPGPGFGIYEQYF. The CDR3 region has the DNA TGTGCCAGCATCCCTGGCCCCGGGTTCGGGATCTACGAGCAGTACTTC.

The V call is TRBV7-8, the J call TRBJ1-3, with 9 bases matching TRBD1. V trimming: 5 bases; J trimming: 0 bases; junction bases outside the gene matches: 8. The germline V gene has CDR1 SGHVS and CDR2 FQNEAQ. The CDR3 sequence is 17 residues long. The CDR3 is CASSPGQGPFSGNTIYF. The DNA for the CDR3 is TGTGCCAGCAGCCCAGGACAGGGGCCCTTCTCTGGAAACACCATATATTTT.

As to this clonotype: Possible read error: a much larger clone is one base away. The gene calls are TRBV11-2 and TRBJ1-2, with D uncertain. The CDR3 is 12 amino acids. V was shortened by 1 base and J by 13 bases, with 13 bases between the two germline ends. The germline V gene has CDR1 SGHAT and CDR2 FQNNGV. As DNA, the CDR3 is TGTGCCAGCAGCTTAGTTGCCGCAGAGGCCACCTTC. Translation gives CASSLVAAEATF.

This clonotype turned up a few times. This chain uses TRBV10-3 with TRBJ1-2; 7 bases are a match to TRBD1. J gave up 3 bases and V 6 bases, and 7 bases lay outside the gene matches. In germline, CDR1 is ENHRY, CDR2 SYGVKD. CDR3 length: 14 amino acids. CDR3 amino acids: CAISPQGNYYGYTF. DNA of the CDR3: TGTGCCATCAGCCCACAGGGGAACTACTATGGCTACACCTTC.

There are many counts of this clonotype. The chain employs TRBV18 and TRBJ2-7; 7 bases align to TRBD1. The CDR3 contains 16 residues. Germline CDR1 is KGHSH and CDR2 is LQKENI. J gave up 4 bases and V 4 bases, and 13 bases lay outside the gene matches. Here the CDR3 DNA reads TGTGCCAGCTCACAGAGACAGGGAGATGGAGCTTACGAGCAGTACTTC. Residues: CASSQRQGDGAYEQYF. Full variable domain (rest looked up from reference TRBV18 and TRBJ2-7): NAGVMQNPRHLVRRRGQEARLRCSPMKGHSHVYWYRQLPEEGLKFMVYLQKENIIDESGMPKERFSAEFPKEGPSILRIQQVVRGDSAAYFCASSQRQGDGAYEQYFGPGTRLTVT.

The CDR3, as DNA: TGTGCCAGCAGCCCCCAGGGGGCCTCCAATGAAAAACTGTTTTTT. Residues: CASSPQGASNEKLFF. The chain joins TRBV9 to TRBJ1-4; 8 positions match TRBD1. There are 15 residues in the CDR3. V lost 4 bases and J lost 5; bases outside the gene matches: 7. Germline values: CDR1 SGDLS, CDR2 YYNGEE.

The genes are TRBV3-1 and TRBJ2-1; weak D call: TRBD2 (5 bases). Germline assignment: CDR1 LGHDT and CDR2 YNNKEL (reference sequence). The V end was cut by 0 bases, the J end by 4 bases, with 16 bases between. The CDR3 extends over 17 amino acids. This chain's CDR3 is CASSQDPERSKYNEQFF. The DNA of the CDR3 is TGTGCCAGCAGCCAAGATCCGGAGCGGTCGAAATACAATGAGCAGTTCTTC.

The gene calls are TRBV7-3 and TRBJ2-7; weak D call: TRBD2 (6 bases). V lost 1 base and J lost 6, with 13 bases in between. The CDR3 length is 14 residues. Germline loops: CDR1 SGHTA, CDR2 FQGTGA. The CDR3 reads CASSLMGGSSEQYF. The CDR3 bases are TGTGCCAGCAGCTTAATGGGGGGTTCGTCCGAGCAGTACTTC.

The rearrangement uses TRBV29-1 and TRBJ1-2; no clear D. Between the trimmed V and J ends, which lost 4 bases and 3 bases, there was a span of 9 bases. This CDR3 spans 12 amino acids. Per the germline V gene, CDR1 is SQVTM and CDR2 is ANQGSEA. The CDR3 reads CSVVGRDYGYTF. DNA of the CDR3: TGCAGCGTTGTCGGACGCGACTATGGCTACACCTTC.

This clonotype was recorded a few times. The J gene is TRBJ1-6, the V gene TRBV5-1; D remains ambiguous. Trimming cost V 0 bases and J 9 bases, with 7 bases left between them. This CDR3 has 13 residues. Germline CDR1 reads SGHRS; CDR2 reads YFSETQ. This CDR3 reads CASSLERFSPLHF. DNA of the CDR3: TGCGCCAGCAGCTTGGAGCGATTTTCACCCCTCCACTTT. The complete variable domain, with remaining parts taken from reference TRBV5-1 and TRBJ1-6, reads KAGVTQTPRYLIKTRGQQVTLSCSPISGHRSVSWYQQTPGQGLQFLFEYFSETQRNKGNFPGRFSGRQFSNSRSEMNVSTLELGDSALYLCASSLERFSPLHFGNGTRLTVT.

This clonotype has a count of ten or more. The DNA of the CDR3 is TGTGCCAGCAGTTTGACCGGCACGTTTGGGACCCAGTACTTC. Amino acids: CASSLTGTFGTQYF. V usage is TRBV28 and J usage is TRBJ2-5; D is unresolved. V dropped 3 bases and J dropped 7 bases, with 15 bases sitting between them. The germline V gene encodes CDR1 MDHEN and CDR2 SYDVKM. This CDR3 has 14 residues.

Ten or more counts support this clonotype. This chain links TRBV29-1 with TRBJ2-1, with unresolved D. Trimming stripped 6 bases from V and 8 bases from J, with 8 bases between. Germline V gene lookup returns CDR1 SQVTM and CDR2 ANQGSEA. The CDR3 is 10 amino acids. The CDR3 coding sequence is TGCAGCGTGTCAACCTATGAGCAGTTCTTC. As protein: CSVSTYEQFF.

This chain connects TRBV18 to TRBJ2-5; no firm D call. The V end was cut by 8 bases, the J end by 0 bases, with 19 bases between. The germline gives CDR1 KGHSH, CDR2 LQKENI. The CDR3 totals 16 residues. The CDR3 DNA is TGTGCCAGCCAAAGCCCGCTCCAGGTGAACCAAGAGACCCAGTACTTC. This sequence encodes CASQSPLQVNQETQYF.

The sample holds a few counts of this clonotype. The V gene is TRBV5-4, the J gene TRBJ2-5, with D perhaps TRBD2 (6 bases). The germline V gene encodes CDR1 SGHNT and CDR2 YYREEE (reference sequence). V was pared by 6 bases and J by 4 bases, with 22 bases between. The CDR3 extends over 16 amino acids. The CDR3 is CASTVAGGAKLETQYF. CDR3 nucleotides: TGTGCCAGCACAGTGGCCGGAGGGGCAAAGTTAGAGACCCAGTACTTC.

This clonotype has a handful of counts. For the CDR3, the DNA is TGTGCCAGCAGTCGTAGCGGGAGGGTTTCCACAGATACGCAGTATTTT. This translates into CASSRSGRVSTDTQYF. This chain links TRBV5-4 with TRBJ2-3; TRBD2 matches 11 bases. Germline lookup yields CDR1 SGHNT and CDR2 YYREEE (reference sequence). The junction had 7 bases not matched to a gene; V was cut back by 5 bases and J by 2 bases. The CDR3 runs to 16 residues.

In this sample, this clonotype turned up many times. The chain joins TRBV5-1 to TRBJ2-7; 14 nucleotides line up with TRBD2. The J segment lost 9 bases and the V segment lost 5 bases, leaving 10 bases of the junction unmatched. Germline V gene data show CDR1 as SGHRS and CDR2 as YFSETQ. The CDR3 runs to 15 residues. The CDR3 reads CASRPGTSGSQVQYF. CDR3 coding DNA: TGCGCCAGCAGGCCAGGGACTAGCGGGAGTCAGGTGCAGTACTTC.

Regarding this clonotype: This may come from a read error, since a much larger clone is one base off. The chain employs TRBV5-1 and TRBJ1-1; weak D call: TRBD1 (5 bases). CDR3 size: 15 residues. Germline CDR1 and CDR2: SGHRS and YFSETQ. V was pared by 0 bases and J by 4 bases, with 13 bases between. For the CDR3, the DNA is TGCGCCAGCAGCTTGGCCATCGGGACGAGCACTGAAGCTTTCTTT. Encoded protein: CASSLAIGTSTEAFF.

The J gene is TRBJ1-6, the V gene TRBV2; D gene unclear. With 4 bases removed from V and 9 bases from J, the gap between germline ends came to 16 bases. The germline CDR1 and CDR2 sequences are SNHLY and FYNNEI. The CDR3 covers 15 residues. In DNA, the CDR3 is TGTGCCAGCAGTGGTCAAGGACCCCTGGGTTCACCCCTCCACTTT. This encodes CASSGQGPLGSPLHF.

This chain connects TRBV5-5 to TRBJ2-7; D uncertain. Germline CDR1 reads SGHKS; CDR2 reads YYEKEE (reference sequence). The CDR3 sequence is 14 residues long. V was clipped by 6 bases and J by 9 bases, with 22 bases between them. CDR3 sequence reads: CASTSPNNVHAQYF. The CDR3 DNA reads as TGTGCCAGCACGAGCCCCAATAACGTCCACGCGCAGTACTTC.

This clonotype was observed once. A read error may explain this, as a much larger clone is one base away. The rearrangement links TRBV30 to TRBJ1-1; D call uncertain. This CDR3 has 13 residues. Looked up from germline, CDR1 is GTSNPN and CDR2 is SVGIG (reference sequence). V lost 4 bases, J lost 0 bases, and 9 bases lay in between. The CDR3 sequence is CAWIPDLNTEAFF. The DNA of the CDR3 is TGTGCCTGGATCCCCGACCTGAACACTGAAGCTTTCTTT.

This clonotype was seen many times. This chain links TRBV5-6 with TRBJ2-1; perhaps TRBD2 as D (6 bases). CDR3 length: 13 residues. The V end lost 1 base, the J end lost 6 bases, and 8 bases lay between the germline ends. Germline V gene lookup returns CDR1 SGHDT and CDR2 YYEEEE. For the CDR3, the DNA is TGTGCCAGCAGCTTGCTAGCGTCCAATGAGCAGTTCTTC. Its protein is CASSLLASNEQFF.

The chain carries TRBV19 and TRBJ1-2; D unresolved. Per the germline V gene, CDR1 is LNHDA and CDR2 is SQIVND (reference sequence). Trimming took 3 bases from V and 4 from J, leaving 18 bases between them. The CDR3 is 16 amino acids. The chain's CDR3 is CASSIPSGRRAYGYTF. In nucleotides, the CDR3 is TGTGCCAGTAGTATTCCTTCAGGTAGACGGGCCTATGGCTACACCTTC.

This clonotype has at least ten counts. The CDR3 loop is CASSPQTGYNEQFF. CDR3 nucleotides: TGTGCCAGCTCACCACAGACAGGATACAATGAGCAGTTCTTC. The chain is built from TRBV18 and TRBJ2-1; D is possibly TRBD1 (6 bases). V was cut by 1 base and J by 4 bases, with 8 bases left in between. The CDR3 is 14 amino acids. Germline CDR1 KGHSH, CDR2 LQKENI.

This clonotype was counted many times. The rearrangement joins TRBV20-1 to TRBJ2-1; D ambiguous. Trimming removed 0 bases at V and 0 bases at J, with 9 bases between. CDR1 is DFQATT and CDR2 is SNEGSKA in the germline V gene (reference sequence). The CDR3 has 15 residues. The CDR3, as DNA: TGCAGTGCTAGAGATCAGGTAGGCTCCTACAATGAGCAGTTCTTC. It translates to CSARDQVGSYNEQFF.

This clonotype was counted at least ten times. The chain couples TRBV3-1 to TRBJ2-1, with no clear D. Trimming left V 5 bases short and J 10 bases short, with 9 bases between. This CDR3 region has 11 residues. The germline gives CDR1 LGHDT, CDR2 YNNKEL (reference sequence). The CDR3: CASSYAGEQFF. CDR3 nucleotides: TGTGCCAGCAGCTACGCTGGGGAGCAGTTCTTC.